This T cell receptor beta chain is from a study of T cell responses to AZD1222 COVID-19 vaccine. Study findings and constraints: Unmutated variant regions reportedly attract nearly half of all spike-specific TCRs.

The method was immunoSEQ multiplex PCR; TCRdb's version includes in-frame clones alone and lacks a portion of them. The sample includes over 150,000 clones, approximately 89% of them seen just once. In regard to this clone: Antigen unknown.

This CDR3 contains 17 residues. The V and J genes are TRBV12-1 and TRBJ1-5. TRBV12-1 is a listed pseudogene. This material consisted of peripheral blood, taken 28 days after the second AZD1222 dose. The origin of this receptor is an adult who received the AZD1222 COVID-19 vaccine. The CDR3 DNA sequence: TGTGCCAGCAGCTTTGAAGGTCTTCAACGTTCGTGTCAGCCCCAGCATTTT. Protein: CASSFEGLQRSCQPQHF.